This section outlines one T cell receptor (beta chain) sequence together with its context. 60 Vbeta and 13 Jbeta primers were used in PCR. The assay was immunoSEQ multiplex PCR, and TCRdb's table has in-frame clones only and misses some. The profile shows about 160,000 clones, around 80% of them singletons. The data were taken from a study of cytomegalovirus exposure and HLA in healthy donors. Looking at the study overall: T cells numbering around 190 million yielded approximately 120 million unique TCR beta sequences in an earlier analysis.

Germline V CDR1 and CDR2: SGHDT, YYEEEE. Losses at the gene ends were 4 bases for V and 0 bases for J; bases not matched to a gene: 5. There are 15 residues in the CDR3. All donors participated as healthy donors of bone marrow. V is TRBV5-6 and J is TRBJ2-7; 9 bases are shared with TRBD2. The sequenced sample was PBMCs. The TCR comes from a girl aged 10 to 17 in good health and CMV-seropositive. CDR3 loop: CASSASSGNSYEQYF. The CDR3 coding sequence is TGTGCCAGCAGCGCCTCTAGCGGGAACTCCTACGAGCAGTACTTC.